The rows below give T cell receptor beta chains drawn from one sample of a study of beta chain features in type 1 diabetes. Sequencing used immunoSEQ multiplex PCR; TCRdb keeps in-frame clones, though not all of them. The sample yields about 700,000 clones, 10% to 15% seen once. The source material was naive CD4+ T cells from blood. Source of these receptors: a man younger than 30 with type 1 diabetes. CDR3s include the opening cysteine and the closing phenylalanine or tryptophan. The D gene is left open where the match is weak. The size field is filled for only some rows; it gives once, few, many or a size class.

V gene: TRBV5-1; D gene: TRBD2; clone size: few; J gene: TRBJ2-5; CDR3 DNA: TGCGCCACCCAGACTAGCGGGGGGGCAGTGGAGACCCAGTACTTC; CDR3 protein: CATQTSGGAVETQYF
V gene: TRBV14; D gene: .; clone size: .; J gene: TRBJ1-2; CDR3 DNA: TGTGCCAGCAGTTGGGACTTCCGGAACGGCTACACCTTC; CDR3 protein: CASSWDFRNGYTF
V gene: TRBV4-1; D gene: .; clone size: few; J gene: TRBJ1-6; CDR3 DNA: TGCGCCAGCAGCCAAGTAGGACTTTGGCAGTCTAATTCACCCCTCCACTTT; CDR3 protein: CASSQVGLWQSNSPLHF
V gene: TRBV6-5; D gene: .; clone size: once; J gene: TRBJ2-7; CDR3 DNA: TGTGCCAGCAGTATACAGACAGGGAGGGTCGAGCAGTACTTC; CDR3 protein: CASSIQTGRVEQYF
V gene: TRBV9; D gene: .; clone size: few; J gene: TRBJ1-2; CDR3 DNA: TGTGCCAGCAGCGACGGCTCTTTTTATGGCTACACCTTC; CDR3 protein: CASSDGSFYGYTF
V gene: TRBV30; D gene: .; clone size: .; J gene: TRBJ2-1; CDR3 DNA: TGTGCCTGGAGTGTACTAAATGAGCAGTTCTTC; CDR3 protein: CAWSVLNEQFF
V gene: TRBV11-3; D gene: .; clone size: few; J gene: TRBJ2-1; CDR3 DNA: TGTGCCAGCAGCTTGACACAGGATAATGAGCAGTTCTTC; CDR3 protein: CASSLTQDNEQFF
V gene: TRBV10-3; D gene: .; clone size: few; J gene: TRBJ2-5; CDR3 DNA: TGTGCCATCAGCGGGACCCCCGAGACCCAGTACTTC; CDR3 protein: CAISGTPETQYF
V gene: TRBV7-2; D gene: .; clone size: .; J gene: TRBJ1-2; CDR3 DNA: TGTGCCAGCAGCCCTACCCTCGGCCTTGGCTACACCTTC; CDR3 protein: CASSPTLGLGYTF
V gene: TRBV30; D gene: .; clone size: few; J gene: TRBJ1-1; CDR3 DNA: TGTGCCTGGAACCCGGGGCAGGGAGAGGGTGAAGCTTTCTTT; CDR3 protein: CAWNPGQGEGEAFF
V gene: TRBV30; D gene: .; clone size: .; J gene: TRBJ1-5; CDR3 DNA: TGTGCCTGGAGCGGGGGGGTTCGCCAGCCCCAGCATTTT; CDR3 protein: CAWSGGVRQPQHF
V gene: TRBV5-4; D gene: .; clone size: .; J gene: TRBJ1-5; CDR3 DNA: TGTGCCAGCAGCTGGGGTCCTGAGATTTATCAGCCCCAGCATTTT; CDR3 protein: CASSWGPEIYQPQHF
V gene: TRBV7-9; D gene: .; clone size: few; J gene: TRBJ1-2; CDR3 DNA: TGTGCCAGCAGCTATCGAGGGGAGGGACCATCAGGCTACACCTTC; CDR3 protein: CASSYRGEGPSGYTF
V gene: TRBV29-1; D gene: .; clone size: .; J gene: TRBJ1-2; CDR3 DNA: TGCAGCGTTGAAGGAACAGCGTATGGCTACACCTTC; CDR3 protein: CSVEGTAYGYTF
V gene: TRBV30; D gene: .; clone size: few; J gene: TRBJ1-2; CDR3 DNA: TGTGCCCTCCTTTCAGGACCTCCAGGAACCGGTGGCTACACCTTC; CDR3 protein: CALLSGPPGTGGYTF
V gene: TRBV29-1; D gene: .; clone size: .; J gene: TRBJ1-5; CDR3 DNA: TGCAGCGTGAGGGTCCCTAATAGCAATCAGCCCCAGCATTTT; CDR3 protein: CSVRVPNSNQPQHF
V gene: TRBV14; D gene: .; clone size: .; J gene: TRBJ2-7; CDR3 DNA: TGTGCCAGCAGCCATCCGTACAGGGTCATGGGATCCTACGAGCAGTACTTC; CDR3 protein: CASSHPYRVMGSYEQYF
V gene: TRBV7-2; D gene: .; clone size: .; J gene: TRBJ1-6; CDR3 DNA: TGTGCCAGCAGCTTAGGGCCGGGGTTGGATTCACCCCTCCACTTT; CDR3 protein: CASSLGPGLDSPLHF
V gene: TRBV15; D gene: .; clone size: few; J gene: TRBJ2-1; CDR3 DNA: TGTGCCACCAGCAGCCAGGGAGTCATGGAGGCGCAGTTCTTC; CDR3 protein: CATSSQGVMEAQFF
V gene: TRBV19; D gene: .; clone size: few; J gene: TRBJ1-6; CDR3 DNA: TGTGCCACCCAACGGGGTAATTCACCCCTCCACTTT; CDR3 protein: CATQRGNSPLHF
V gene: TRBV15; D gene: TRBD1; clone size: .; J gene: TRBJ2-7; CDR3 DNA: TGTGCCACCAGCAGAGGGGAGGGACAGGGGTCCTACGAGCAGTACTTC; CDR3 protein: CATSRGEGQGSYEQYF
V gene: TRBV6-5; D gene: TRBD2; clone size: .; J gene: TRBJ2-5; CDR3 DNA: TGTGCCAGCAGCCGGTCGTCTAGCGGCCAAGAGACCCAGTACTTC; CDR3 protein: CASSRSSSGQETQYF
V gene: TRBV7-9; D gene: .; clone size: .; J gene: TRBJ2-7; CDR3 DNA: TGTGCCAGCAGCCCACAGGGTACCTCCTACGAGCAGTACTTC; CDR3 protein: CASSPQGTSYEQYF
V gene: TRBV14; D gene: .; clone size: many; J gene: TRBJ2-2; CDR3 DNA: TGTGCCAGCAGCCAGACTTCAACCGGGGAGCTGTTTTTT; CDR3 protein: CASSQTSTGELFF
V gene: TRBV9; D gene: .; clone size: .; J gene: TRBJ2-5; CDR3 DNA: TGTGCCAGCAGCGTAGGGTCGGAAGAGACCCAGTACTTC; CDR3 protein: CASSVGSEETQYF
V gene: TRBV10-3; D gene: .; clone size: .; J gene: TRBJ2-5; CDR3 DNA: TGTGCCATCAGTGAGTCGCTTTACCAAGAGACCCAGTACTTC; CDR3 protein: CAISESLYQETQYF
V gene: TRBV14; D gene: .; clone size: .; J gene: TRBJ1-6; CDR3 DNA: TGTGCCAGCAGCCTCGGGGTGGGAAATTCACCCCTCCACTTT; CDR3 protein: CASSLGVGNSPLHF
V gene: TRBV19; D gene: TRBD1; clone size: few; J gene: TRBJ2-2; CDR3 DNA: TGTGCCAGTAGCACCGGGACAGGGAACACCGGGGAGCTGTTTTTT; CDR3 protein: CASSTGTGNTGELFF
V gene: TRBV28; D gene: .; clone size: few; J gene: TRBJ1-1; CDR3 DNA: TGTGCCAGCACCACTCAGGGGAGGCAGGCGGCGGGCACTGAAGCTTTCTTT; CDR3 protein: CASTTQGRQAAGTEAFF
V gene: TRBV27; D gene: .; clone size: few; J gene: TRBJ2-5; CDR3 DNA: TGTGCCAGCAGCTTCCGGGGGGAGACCCAGTACTTC; CDR3 protein: CASSFRGETQYF
V gene: TRBV5-8; D gene: TRBD2; clone size: .; J gene: TRBJ2-5; CDR3 DNA: TGTGCCAGCAGCTTTCCCCCTAGCGGGGGAGGAGAGACCCAGTACTTC; CDR3 protein: CASSFPPSGGGETQYF
V gene: TRBV5-6; D gene: .; clone size: few; J gene: TRBJ2-7; CDR3 DNA: TGTGCCAGCAGCTACTCAGGGACTCGGGAGCAGTACTTC; CDR3 protein: CASSYSGTREQYF
V gene: TRBV5-4; D gene: .; clone size: .; J gene: TRBJ1-2; CDR3 DNA: TGTGCCAGCAGCCCGAGTCGGGGGAGCGACTATGGCTACACCTTC; CDR3 protein: CASSPSRGSDYGYTF
V gene: TRBV5-1; D gene: .; clone size: .; J gene: TRBJ2-1; CDR3 DNA: TGCGCCAGCAGCTTGGACAGGGTGGGCAATGAGCAGTTCTTC; CDR3 protein: CASSLDRVGNEQFF
V gene: TRBV7-2; D gene: .; clone size: few; J gene: TRBJ1-1; CDR3 DNA: TGTGCCAGCAGCTCGACCCCCGAAGGTACTGAAGCTTTCTTT; CDR3 protein: CASSSTPEGTEAFF
V gene: TRBV19; D gene: .; clone size: .; J gene: TRBJ1-2; CDR3 DNA: TGTGCCAGTAGTAACAGGGTTGGCGTTGGCTACACCTTC; CDR3 protein: CASSNRVGVGYTF
V gene: TRBV6-5; D gene: TRBD1; clone size: .; J gene: TRBJ1-1; CDR3 DNA: TGTGCCACCCTTAGTTATGGACAGGACGAAGCTTTCTTT; CDR3 protein: CATLSYGQDEAFF
V gene: TRBV30; D gene: .; clone size: few; J gene: TRBJ1-5; CDR3 DNA: TGTGCCTGGAGTAACGGTATGGAGCAGCCCCAGCATTTT; CDR3 protein: CAWSNGMEQPQHF
V gene: TRBV6-4; D gene: .; clone size: few; J gene: TRBJ1-1; CDR3 DNA: TGTGCCAGCAGGAAGGAACTAAACACTGAAGCTTTCTTT; CDR3 protein: CASRKELNTEAFF
V gene: TRBV5-6; D gene: .; clone size: .; J gene: TRBJ1-3; CDR3 DNA: TGTGCCAGCAGCGCCGACGAGCAGGAACCTGGAAACACCATATATTTT; CDR3 protein: CASSADEQEPGNTIYF
V gene: TRBV11-3; D gene: TRBD1; clone size: .; J gene: TRBJ2-6; CDR3 DNA: TGTGCCAGCAGCTCCCGGACAGGGGATAGTTCTGGGGCCAACGTCCTGACTTTC; CDR3 protein: CASSSRTGDSSGANVLTF
V gene: TRBV19; D gene: .; clone size: .; J gene: TRBJ2-1; CDR3 DNA: TGTGCCAGTAGTTCGAACACGCTCAATGAGCAGTTCTTC; CDR3 protein: CASSSNTLNEQFF
V gene: TRBV10-1; D gene: .; clone size: .; J gene: TRBJ1-2; CDR3 DNA: TGCGCCAGCAGTGAGGCAGGAGACGGCTACACCTTC; CDR3 protein: CASSEAGDGYTF
V gene: TRBV27; D gene: TRBD1; clone size: .; J gene: TRBJ1-1; CDR3 DNA: TGTGCCAGTATCACTTTTCCGGGACAGGGGGCACGAACTGAAGCTTTCTTT; CDR3 protein: CASITFPGQGARTEAFF
V gene: TRBV7-6; D gene: .; clone size: .; J gene: TRBJ2-7; CDR3 DNA: TGTGCCAGCAGCTTAACCAGCTACGAGCAGTACTTC; CDR3 protein: CASSLTSYEQYF
V gene: TRBV30; D gene: TRBD1; clone size: few; J gene: TRBJ2-5; CDR3 DNA: TGTGCCTGGAGCGACAGGGGGGCCAGGGAGACCCAGTACTTC; CDR3 protein: CAWSDRGARETQYF
V gene: TRBV10-3; D gene: .; clone size: few; J gene: TRBJ1-5; CDR3 DNA: TGTGCCATCAGTGAGGGGGCATCGGGCAATCAGCCCCAGCATTTT; CDR3 protein: CAISEGASGNQPQHF
V gene: TRBV5-4; D gene: .; clone size: few; J gene: TRBJ2-1; CDR3 DNA: TGTGCCAGCAGCTTGGAGGGGAACTACAATGAGCAGTTCTTC; CDR3 protein: CASSLEGNYNEQFF
V gene: TRBV5-4; D gene: .; clone size: .; J gene: TRBJ1-6; CDR3 DNA: TGTGCCAGCAGATTCGACGGACGCTCACCCCTCCACTTT; CDR3 protein: CASRFDGRSPLHF
V gene: TRBV7-2; D gene: .; clone size: few; J gene: TRBJ2-5; CDR3 DNA: TGTGCCAGCAGCTCCTGGGAACAAGAGACCCAGTACTTC; CDR3 protein: CASSSWEQETQYF